A selection of T cell receptor beta chains follows, all from one sample in a study of metastatic and nonmetastatic thyroid tumors. TCRdb recomputed clones from the PCR reads via MiXCR. Among around 15,000 clones listed, 12% were seen once. The sequencing input was tumor tissue. The receptor set was obtained from a female donor with papillary thyroid cancer or a benign thyroid nodule (not recorded which). Some clones in this sample may be carry-over from other donors' samples. Each CDR3 is given without its conserved first and last residue. Only part of the rows carry a size: once, few, many, or a class if the clone is expanded.

CDR3 protein	V gene	clone size
ASSLGGGSSYEQY	TRBV11-2	many
ASSQVFDYANTGELF	TRBV4-1	many
ASGTSGRTGELF	TRBV6-1	NA
ASSLNRAAEQY	TRBV11-2	many
SAREVGLEYQPQH	TRBV20-1	many
ASSQIAGGHGYT	TRBV3-1	many
ASAGARTDTQY	TRBV19	medium-sized
ASNSLLMTGANVLT	TRBV19	NA
ASSQTGVPGNTIY	TRBV28	few
ASGGPDNSGANVLT	TRBV7-3	many
ASRRAPGGNEQF	TRBV7-6	NA
SARDWQSSYNSPLH	TRBV20-1	NA
ASSYSQVLINEQY	TRBV6-2/TRBV6-3	few
ASSALWTGGNTIY	TRBV7-6	once
ASSVELAGAVGELF	TRBV9	NA